Listed here are 4 T cell receptor beta chains from one sample, sequenced in a study of blood T cell repertoires in COVID-19. Produced via immunoSEQ multiplex PCR; TCRdb's table is partial and in-frame only. The sample lists around 170,000 clones, roughly 77% occurring once. The sample consisted of peripheral blood. These TCRs come from a woman older than 75 with COVID-19, enrolled during active disease.

The chain combines TRBV6-5 with TRBJ2-7; TRBD1 is a possible D gene (6 bases). Germline values: CDR1 MNHEY, CDR2 SVGAGI. V was shortened by 6 bases and J by 3 bases, with 12 bases between the two germline ends. This CDR3 is 13 amino acids long. The CDR3 DNA follows: TGTGCCAGCAGGAATTCAGGGGACTACGAGCAGTACTTC. As protein: CASRNSGDYEQYF.

The genes are TRBV6-2 or TRBV6-3 and TRBJ2-1; D is ambiguous. This CDR3 region has 16 residues. The ends were cut back, 0 bases at V and 2 bases at J, with 11 bases in the middle. From germline, CDR1 is MNHEY and CDR2 SVGEGT. In DNA form, the CDR3 reads TGTGCCAGCAGTTACTCGAAAATGAGGACCTACAATGAGCAGTTCTTC. Its protein product is CASSYSKMRTYNEQFF.

This clone occurred a few times. The rearrangement uses TRBV28 and TRBJ1-2, with D unclear. Germline V gene sequence: CDR1 MDHEN, CDR2 SYDVKM. The CDR3 is made up of 13 amino acids. The ends were cut back, 6 bases at V and 2 bases at J, with 10 bases in the middle. The CDR3 bases are TGTGCCAGCAGGCGAACAGCAAACTATGGCTACACCTTC. Translated, it gives CASRRTANYGYTF.

In the case of this clone: This sample also contains other DNA sequences that code for the same CDR3. V gene TRBV7-6 combines with J gene TRBJ2-7; no clear D gene. The V end lost 2 bases, the J end lost 0 bases, and 8 bases lay between the germline ends. Germline CDR1 reads SGHVS; CDR2 reads FNYEAQ. The CDR3 is 14 residues long. CDR3 residues: CASSLTVSSYEQYF. The DNA of the CDR3 is TGTGCCAGCAGCTTAACAGTCAGCTCCTACGAGCAGTACTTC.